The sequence of this T cell receptor beta chain was determined in a study of blood T cell repertoires in COVID-19. Some clones are missing from TCRdb's copy, which holds only in-frame ones; the method was immunoSEQ multiplex PCR. The repertoire holds roughly 150,000 clones, approximately 79% seen once, with about 7.3% in the top ten. This CDR3 is built from 15 residues. Germline assignment: CDR1 SGHTA and CDR2 FQGTGA. Trimming took off 1 base at V and 7 bases at J, with 15 bases between the two ends. Participants spanned ages about 18 to 100 years and resided in roughly 22 US areas. Each participant's cohort was designated according to participant-reported clinical history.

The sequencing sample was made of PBMCs or T cells enriched from blood (not recorded which). V usage is TRBV7-3 and J usage is TRBJ2-3; the D gene is possibly TRBD2 (7 bases). The sequence came from a man aged 45 to 65 who had recovered from COVID-19. This CDR3 reads CASSLNGGASNTQYF. The CDR3 DNA reads TGTGCCAGCAGCTTAAATGGGGGGGCCTCGAATACGCAGTATTTT.